These 21 T cell receptor beta chains share one sample of origin, sequenced in a study of CD8 T cells in ankylosing spondylitis. TCRdb reprocessed the 5' RACE reads with MiXCR, giving one entry per CDR3 protein. The sample yields approximately 340,000 distinct CDR3 sequences, approximately 15% seen once. Sequencing input: blood, either unsorted or a sorted T cell fraction (not recorded which). Source of these receptors: a male donor with ankylosing spondylitis or in good health (not recorded which).

The V and J genes are TRBV6-1 and TRBJ2-6; 9 nucleotides align to TRBD1. The CDR3 totals 18 residues. Trimming removed 5 bases from V and 1 base from J; junction bases left unmatched: 9. The germline V gene has CDR1 MNHNS and CDR2 SASEGT. The CDR3 DNA sequence: TGTGCCAGCAGTCCGGGACAGGGACATTCTTCTGGGGCCAACGTCCTGACTTTC. Protein sequence: CASSPGQGHSSGANVLTF.

The chain combines TRBV9 with TRBJ1-1; D call uncertain. Trimming removed 4 bases from V and 0 bases from J, with 7 bases in between. CDR1 SGDLS and CDR2 YYNGEE come from the germline V gene. The CDR3 extends over 13 amino acids. For the CDR3, the DNA is TGTGCCAGCAGCATCGCGGTGAACACTGAAGCTTTCTTT. As protein: CASSIAVNTEAFF.

This clonotype was observed a few times. The chain has TRBV5-1 and TRBJ2-1; 9 bases agree with TRBD2. Germline CDR1 SGHRS, CDR2 YFSETQ. The trim removed 4 bases at V and 0 bases at J, leaving 11 bases unmatched. The CDR3 has 18 residues. CDR3 residues: CASSPGGSGGPSYNEQFF. The CDR3 bases are TGCGCCAGCAGCCCTGGGGGTAGCGGGGGACCCTCCTACAATGAGCAGTTCTTC.

This clonotype was seen a few times. J is TRBJ2-4 and V is TRBV7-9; 7 bases map to TRBD1. Per germline, CDR1 SEHNR and CDR2 FQNEAQ (reference sequence). This CDR3 region has 15 residues. V gave up 5 bases and J gave up 8 bases; unmatched junction bases: 12. In nucleotides, the CDR3 is TGTGCCAGCAGCCCCCGGCCCCTCACAGGGGACATTCAGTACTTC. It yields the protein CASSPRPLTGDIQYF.

The table lists this clonotype with a few counts. The rearrangement links TRBV20-1 to TRBJ2-3; 11 bases fit TRBD1. Germline CDR1 reads DFQATT; CDR2 reads SNEGSKA (reference sequence). The CDR3 covers 15 residues. J was trimmed by 6 bases and V by 4 bases; bases with no gene match: 9. The CDR3 loop is CSAIPGTGGWDTQYF. The CDR3 DNA follows: TGCAGTGCTATCCCCGGGACAGGGGGATGGGATACGCAGTATTTT.

Of note for this clonotype: The junction departs from the called germline gene at one end, perhaps through a read error. The V call is TRBV3-1, the J call TRBJ2-5; 10 bases fit TRBD1. CDR3 length: 12 amino acids. Germline loops: CDR1 LGHDT, CDR2 YNNKEL (reference sequence). CDR3 protein: CASSQDYGTGDF. The CDR3 bases are TGTGCCAGCAGCCAAGATTACGGGACAGGGGACTTC.

V is TRBV5-1 and J is TRBJ2-3; D possibly matches TRBD1 or TRBD2 (7 bases each). V was trimmed by 7 bases and J by 4 bases, leaving 16 bases between them. The germline CDR1 and CDR2 sequences are SGHRS and YFSETQ. The CDR3 is made up of 14 amino acids. DNA for the CDR3: TGCGCCAGCGCCCAGGGGGGGGGGCCAGATACGCAGTATTTT. It specifies CASAQGGGPDTQYF.

This clonotype was seen ten or more times. This sequence joins TRBV12-3 or TRBV12-4 and TRBJ1-3; D unresolved. This CDR3 comprises 14 residues. The V end was cut by 4 bases, the J end by 1 base, with 8 bases between. DNA of the CDR3: TGTGCCAGCAGTTCCCTCGGGTCTGGAAACACCATATATTTT. Amino acids: CASSSLGSGNTIYF.

This clonotype was recorded at least ten times. The rearrangement links TRBV5-1 to TRBJ2-3, with TRBD2 matching 14 bases. Germline V gene data show CDR1 as SGHRS and CDR2 as YFSETQ. V lost 0 bases, J lost 5 bases, and 5 bases stayed unmatched. The CDR3 runs 17 residues. The CDR3 DNA follows: TGCGCCAGCAGCTTGGAGTCGACTAGCGGGAGGGTAGATACGCAGTATTTT. It specifies CASSLESTSGRVDTQYF. The full variable domain, with the rest looked up from reference TRBV5-1 and TRBJ2-3, is KAGVTQTPRYLIKTRGQQVTLSCSPISGHRSVSWYQQTPGQGLQFLFEYFSETQRNKGNFPGRFSGRQFSNSRSEMNVSTLELGDSALYLCASSLESTSGRVDTQYFGPGTRLTVL.

The gene calls are TRBV6-6 and TRBJ1-6; TRBD1 is a possible D gene (5 bases). Germline CDR1 and CDR2: MNHNY and SVGAGI (reference sequence). The CDR3 length is 13 residues. Trimming left V 4 bases short and J 11 bases short, with 12 bases between. This CDR3 is CASSSFPGAPLHF. Written as DNA, the CDR3 is TGTGCCAGCAGTTCTTTCCCGGGGGCACCCCTCCACTTT.

This sequence joins TRBV12-3 or TRBV12-4 and TRBJ2-2; D is perhaps TRBD1 (6 bases). V lost 6 bases to trimming and J lost 5 bases, with 16 bases between them. This CDR3 contains 15 residues. Here the CDR3 reads CASSSADRSTGELFF. CDR3 nucleotides: TGTGCCAGCAGCTCTGCCGACAGGTCGACCGGGGAGCTGTTTTTT.

Ten or more counts support this clonotype. This sequence joins TRBV20-1 and TRBJ2-3; no definite D call. This CDR3 has 11 amino acids. Germline CDR1 and CDR2: DFQATT and SNEGSKA (reference sequence). The V end lost 4 bases, the J end lost 6 bases, and 8 bases lay between the germline ends. The CDR3 protein is CSAIEGDTQYF. In nucleotides, the CDR3 is TGCAGTGCTATAGAAGGGGATACGCAGTATTTT.

This clonotype has only a few counts. This chain links TRBV20-1 with TRBJ2-1; D call uncertain. Germline V gives CDR1 DFQATT, CDR2 SNEGSKA (reference sequence). The germline V and J ends were trimmed by 5 bases and 2 bases, with 13 bases remaining between them. The CDR3 loop spans 14 amino acids. DNA for the CDR3: TGCAGTGCTCCTTCTACGGTGGCCTACAATGAGCAGTTCTTC. This encodes CSAPSTVAYNEQFF.

V usage is TRBV10-2 and J usage is TRBJ2-1; D remains unclear. CDR3 size: 12 residues. Germline V gene lookup returns CDR1 WSHSY and CDR2 SAAADI. V gave up 2 bases and J gave up 4 bases, with 3 bases separating them. DNA for the CDR3: TGCGCCAGCAGTGAGCCGTACAATGAGCAGTTCTTC. Residues: CASSEPYNEQFF.

Ten or more counts support this clonotype. This rearrangement joins TRBV10-3 to TRBJ2-5; the match to TRBD2 covers 7 bases. CDR1 and CDR2 (germline): ENHRY, SYGVKD. With V trimmed by 4 bases and J by 2 bases, 7 bases remained unmatched. The CDR3 runs to 15 residues. CDR3 sequence reads: CAISGAGEGQETQYF. For the CDR3, the DNA is TGTGCCATCAGTGGGGCTGGGGAGGGACAAGAGACCCAGTACTTC.

The rearrangement uses TRBV11-3 and TRBJ2-2, with D maybe TRBD2 (6 bases). V shed 4 bases and J shed 0 bases, with 9 bases lying between them. CDR3 length: 15 residues. Germline loops: CDR1 SGHNT, CDR2 YENEEA. The CDR3 DNA is TGTGCCAGCAGCTCGGGACTTACGAACACCGGGGAGCTGTTTTTT. Its protein is CASSSGLTNTGELFF.

This clonotype has just a few counts. The rearrangement joins TRBV20-1 to TRBJ2-2; 7 bases align to TRBD2. In germline, CDR1 is DFQATT, CDR2 SNEGSKA (reference sequence). The CDR3 is 13 amino acids. The DNA for the CDR3 is TGCTGCCTGCGGGAGCCTATCACCGGGGAGCTGTTTTTT. Translated, it gives CCLREPITGELFF.

This clonotype has just a few counts. This chain links TRBV12-5 with TRBJ1-4; weak D call: TRBD1 (6 bases). The V end lost 0 bases, the J end lost 7 bases, and 15 bases lay between the germline ends. Germline values: CDR1 LGHNT, CDR2 FRNRAP. The CDR3 runs to 16 residues. CDR3 residues: CASGLVLGGGSEKLFF. In DNA, the CDR3 is TGTGCTAGTGGTTTGGTACTTGGAGGGGGTAGTGAAAAACTGTTTTTT.

The chain has TRBV6-1 and TRBJ2-7; D perhaps matches TRBD2 (5 bases). This CDR3 contains 15 residues. CDR1 is MNHNS and CDR2 is SASEGT in the germline V gene. V lost 6 bases to trimming and J lost 3 bases, with 18 bases between them. The CDR3 sequence is CASRPLAGPFYEQYF. The DNA of the CDR3 is TGTGCCAGCAGGCCCCTGGCGGGTCCCTTCTACGAGCAGTACTTC.

The chain uses TRBV20-1 and TRBJ2-1, with a tentative D call TRBD2 (6 bases). The CDR3 is 13 amino acids. From germline, CDR1 is DFQATT and CDR2 SNEGSKA (reference sequence). V lost 3 bases and J 4 bases, leaving 10 bases between the germline ends. CDR3 in amino acids: CSASRGVYNEQFF. The CDR3 DNA reads TGCAGTGCTAGTCGCGGGGTGTACAATGAGCAGTTCTTC.

This clonotype was counted between two and nine times. One end of the junction fails to match germline, which may point to a read error. V gene TRBV7-8 combines with J gene TRBJ2-6; TRBD2 is a possible D gene (5 bases). The CDR3 has 19 residues. Per the germline V gene, CDR1 is SGHVS and CDR2 is FQNEAQ. This CDR3 reads CASRLARTLEVSGANVLTF. The DNA for the CDR3 is TGTGCCAGCAGATTAGCCCGCACCCTGGAGGTCTCTGGGGCCAACGTCCTGACTTTC.